These 22 T cell receptor beta chains share one sample of origin, sequenced in a study of beta chain features in type 1 diabetes listed by TCRdb under 2018. Libraries were made using the immunoSEQ multiplex PCR assay. The High Capacity cDNA Reverse Transcription Kit was used to reverse transcribe all of the isolated RNA, meaning that expressed TCRB transcripts were what got sequenced. In its TCRdb copy, this immuneACCESS table keeps in-frame sequences only and misses some clones. Where compared with another copy, unresolved V genes explain less than half of these, and the others have no known cause. The sample records hundreds of thousands of clones, around an eighth of which are singletons. Of the sample, approximately 0.015% falls within the top ten clones. Sequencing was done on a sample of naive CD4+ T cells from blood. The sample's cell subset or site label is to be understood as: true naive CD4+ T cells. These receptors originate from a man younger than 35 in good health.

The V call is TRBV7-6, the J call TRBJ2-3, with D hard to call. The germline CDR1 and CDR2 sequences are SGHVS and FNYEAQ. The CDR3 is 14 amino acids. The V end was cut by 5 bases, the J end by 5 bases, with 14 bases between. The CDR3 DNA follows: TGTGCCAGCAGCCCCAGGCGAATCCAAGATACGCAGTATTTT. As protein: CASSPRRIQDTQYF.

This rearrangement joins TRBV28 to TRBJ2-1; 7 positions agree with TRBD2. This CDR3 is built from 12 residues. The germline V gene has CDR1 MDHEN and CDR2 SYDVKM. V shed 5 bases and J 16 bases; nucleotides not matched to a gene: 11. Here the CDR3 DNA reads TGTGCCAGCAGTCCCTGGGCGGGAGTAACTTTCTTC. Translation gives CASSPWAGVTFF. The complete variable domain, with remaining parts taken from reference TRBV28 and TRBJ2-1, reads DVKVTQSSRYLVKRTGEKVFLECVQDMDHENMFWYRQDPGLGLRLIYFSYDVKMKEKGDIPEGYSVSREKKERFSLILESASTNQTSMYLCASSPWAGVTFFGPGTRLTVL.

The chain has TRBV5-1 and TRBJ2-3; D possibly corresponds to TRBD2 (5 bases). Trimming left V 4 bases short and J 0 bases short, with 9 bases between. The CDR3 has 14 amino acids. CDR1 and CDR2 from the germline V gene are SGHRS and YFSETQ. The CDR3 region is CASSTDSSTDTQYF. The DNA of the CDR3 is TGCGCCAGCAGCACGGACTCTAGCACAGATACGCAGTATTTT. The full variable domain, rest sourced from reference TRBV5-1 and TRBJ2-3, is KAGVTQTPRYLIKTRGQQVTLSCSPISGHRSVSWYQQTPGQGLQFLFEYFSETQRNKGNFPGRFSGRQFSNSRSEMNVSTLELGDSALYLCASSTDSSTDTQYFGPGTRLTVL.

The chain combines TRBV18 with TRBJ2-7; TRBD1 matches 9 bases. This CDR3 is 16 amino acids long. Germline-derived CDR1 and CDR2 are KGHSH and LQKENI. With V trimmed by 3 bases and J by 2 bases, 8 bases remained unmatched. CDR3 amino acids: CASSPAGTGLPYEQYF. The CDR3 nucleotides read TGTGCCAGCTCACCCGCCGGGACAGGGTTACCCTACGAGCAGTACTTC. Variable domain in full (rest from reference TRBV18 and TRBJ2-7): NAGVMQNPRHLVRRRGQEARLRCSPMKGHSHVYWYRQLPEEGLKFMVYLQKENIIDESGMPKERFSAEFPKEGPSILRIQQVVRGDSAAYFCASSPAGTGLPYEQYFGPGTRLTVT.

The chain recombines TRBV7-3 with TRBJ2-3; D is uncertain. The CDR3 has 14 residues. CDR1 and CDR2 (germline): SGHTA, FQGTGA. The ends were cut back, 2 bases at V and 5 bases at J, with 11 bases in the middle. This CDR3 reads CASSLELGRDTQYF. In DNA form, the CDR3 reads TGTGCCAGCAGCTTAGAGCTAGGAAGAGATACGCAGTATTTT.

The chain recombines TRBV28 with TRBJ2-2; D is undetermined. The CDR3 consists of 11 residues. V was pared by 6 bases and J by 7 bases, with 6 bases between. Germline V gene data show CDR1 as MDHEN and CDR2 as SYDVKM. The CDR3 here is CASSHGGELFF. CDR3 coding DNA: TGTGCCAGCAGCCACGGCGGGGAGCTGTTTTTT.

This chain joins TRBV7-2 and TRBJ2-2, with D unresolved. In germline, CDR1 is SGHTA, CDR2 FQGNSA. CDR3 size: 12 residues. V was cut by 3 bases and J by 6 bases, with 5 bases left in between. CDR3 nucleotide sequence: TGTGCCAGCAGCTTTCGAGCCGGGGAGCTGTTTTTT. Protein sequence: CASSFRAGELFF.

In its sample, this clone was seen a few times. The rearrangement joins TRBV5-6 to TRBJ2-7; 10 positions agree with TRBD2. The V gene's germline CDR1 is SGHDT and CDR2 YYEEEE. V lost 2 bases and J lost 4; bases outside the gene matches: 9. This CDR3 contains 16 residues. The CDR3 region is CASSFFLAGARYEQYF. The CDR3 DNA follows: TGTGCCAGCAGCTTTTTCCTAGCGGGAGCTCGTTACGAGCAGTACTTC.

The chain carries TRBV14 and TRBJ2-7; maybe TRBD1 (5 bases). Germline loops: CDR1 SGHDN, CDR2 FVKESK. There are 13 residues in the CDR3. The V end lost 1 base, the J end lost 4 bases, and 8 bases lay between the germline ends. The CDR3 DNA reads TGTGCCAGCAGCCAAGCGGCAGGGTACGAGCAGTACTTC. It yields the protein CASSQAAGYEQYF.

V gene TRBV18 combines with J gene TRBJ2-1, with D tentatively TRBD1 (6 bases). The CDR3 consists of 14 residues. The V end was cut by 5 bases, the J end by 9 bases, with 17 bases between. From germline, CDR1 is KGHSH and CDR2 LQKENI. The CDR3 nucleotides are TGTGCCAGCTCAACCCTGGGGGCCATTGGTGAGCAGTTCTTC. It translates to CASSTLGAIGEQFF.

The V and J genes are TRBV9 and TRBJ1-2; D gene unclear. V shed 4 bases and J shed 0 bases, with 13 bases lying between them. Germline V gives CDR1 SGDLS, CDR2 YYNGEE. CDR3 size: 15 residues. The CDR3 here is CASSTRHTANYGYTF. In nucleotides, the CDR3 is TGTGCCAGCAGCACACGACACACCGCTAACTATGGCTACACCTTC.

The sample holds a few counts of this clone. The J gene is TRBJ1-1, the V gene TRBV2; TRBD1 is a possible D gene (6 bases). The V and J ends lost 5 bases and 4 bases respectively, with 20 bases between them. The germline V gene encodes CDR1 SNHLY and CDR2 FYNNEI. The CDR3 loop spans 16 amino acids. This CDR3 is CASSTPRGGLGTEAFF. For the CDR3, the DNA is TGTGCCAGCAGTACCCCCCGGGGGGGGCTTGGCACTGAAGCTTTCTTT.

This clone was observed a handful of times. The chain couples TRBV7-3 to TRBJ2-3, with 7 bases that match TRBD1. Germline CDR1 and CDR2: SGHTA and FQGTGA. With 6 bases clipped from V and 1 base from J, the junction kept 7 bases outside the gene matches. This CDR3 comprises 15 residues. CDR3 region: CASRYRGLGTDTQYF. The CDR3 coding sequence is TGTGCCAGCAGGTACAGGGGATTGGGCACAGATACGCAGTATTTT.

This clone appeared a few times. The chain couples TRBV7-9 to TRBJ2-5, with D possibly being TRBD1 (5 bases). Germline V CDR1 and CDR2: SEHNR, FQNEAQ (reference sequence). Deletions cut 2 bases from V and 7 bases from J, with 14 bases between. This CDR3 is built from 14 residues. The CDR3 sequence is CASSLNAGKRTQYF. CDR3 bases: TGTGCCAGCAGCTTAAACGCAGGGAAAAGGACCCAGTACTTC.

The table lists this clone with a few counts. J is TRBJ2-3 and V is TRBV19; TRBD2 matches 8 bases. Germline V lookup: CDR1 LNHDA, CDR2 SQIVND (reference sequence). The CDR3 covers 15 residues. V shed 3 bases, J shed 7 bases, and the junction held 9 bases outside the gene matches. The CDR3 loop is CASSIGTSAKNTQYF. As DNA, the CDR3 is TGTGCCAGTAGTATCGGGACTAGTGCGAAGAATACGCAGTATTTT.

The chain joins TRBV11-3 to TRBJ2-3; 16 nucleotides match TRBD2. This CDR3 spans 17 amino acids. V shed 5 bases, J shed 4 bases, and the junction held 6 bases outside the gene matches. The germline CDR1 and CDR2 sequences are SGHNT and YENEEA. The CDR3 DNA sequence: TGTGCCAGCAGCACAGCCGGGACTAGCGGGGGGGCAGATACGCAGTATTTT. Protein product: CASSTAGTSGGADTQYF.

The chain joins TRBV9 to TRBJ1-1, with D uncertain. Germline values: CDR1 SGDLS, CDR2 YYNGEE. Trimming cost V 0 bases and J 4 bases, with 10 bases left between them. This CDR3 is 14 amino acids long. This CDR3 is CASSVEVGSTEAFF. The CDR3 nucleotides are TGTGCCAGCAGCGTAGAGGTGGGGAGCACTGAAGCTTTCTTT. Full variable domain (remainder filled in from reference TRBV9 and TRBJ1-1): DSGVTQTPKHLITATGQRVTLRCSPRSGDLSVYWYQQSLDQGLQFLIQYYNGEERAKGNILERFSAQQFPDLHSELNLSSLELGDSALYFCASSVEVGSTEAFFGQGTRLTVV.

The rearrangement uses TRBV28 and TRBJ1-2, with D unresolved. Trimming stripped 2 bases from V and 6 bases from J, with 10 bases between. The CDR3 sequence is 13 residues long. Germline assignment: CDR1 MDHEN and CDR2 SYDVKM. This CDR3 is CASSLGPADGYTF. The CDR3 nucleotides are TGTGCCAGCAGTTTAGGGCCCGCTGATGGCTACACCTTC.

The sample holds a few counts of this clone. The genes are TRBV7-2 and TRBJ1-5; no clear D gene. Germline CDR1 and CDR2: SGHTA and FQGNSA. The germline V and J ends were trimmed by 5 bases and 1 base, with 12 bases remaining between them. The CDR3 spans 15 residues. The CDR3, as DNA: TGTGCCAGCAGCGCGGGGAGGCAGAGCAATCAGCCCCAGCATTTT. This gives the protein CASSAGRQSNQPQHF.

This clone was counted a few times. The chain links TRBV28 to TRBJ2-2; the match to TRBD2 covers 7 bases. This CDR3 comprises 13 residues. The germline V gene encodes CDR1 MDHEN and CDR2 SYDVKM. Unmatched junction bases numbered 3, after V lost 7 bases and J lost 4 bases. The CDR3 nucleotides are TGTGCCAGCAACCGGGGGGTCACCGGGGAGCTGTTTTTT. Residues: CASNRGVTGELFF.

This clone has a handful of counts. The V call is TRBV7-9, the J call TRBJ1-1; maybe TRBD1 (5 bases). Germline V CDR1 and CDR2: SEHNR, FQNEAQ (reference sequence). The CDR3 spans 13 residues. V was clipped by 7 bases and J by 3 bases, with 12 bases between them. The CDR3 here is CASTSGGYTEAFF. CDR3 bases: TGTGCCAGCACCTCCGGGGGATACACTGAAGCTTTCTTT.

This clone came up a few times. This chain connects TRBV18 to TRBJ2-7; TRBD2 agrees at 8 bases. Per the germline V gene, CDR1 is KGHSH and CDR2 is LQKENI. The CDR3 has 15 amino acids. Trimming removed 3 bases from V and 4 bases from J; junction bases left unmatched: 8. The CDR3: CASSPRPGLVYEQYF. The CDR3 DNA follows: TGTGCCAGCTCACCCCGCCCGGGACTAGTATACGAGCAGTACTTC.